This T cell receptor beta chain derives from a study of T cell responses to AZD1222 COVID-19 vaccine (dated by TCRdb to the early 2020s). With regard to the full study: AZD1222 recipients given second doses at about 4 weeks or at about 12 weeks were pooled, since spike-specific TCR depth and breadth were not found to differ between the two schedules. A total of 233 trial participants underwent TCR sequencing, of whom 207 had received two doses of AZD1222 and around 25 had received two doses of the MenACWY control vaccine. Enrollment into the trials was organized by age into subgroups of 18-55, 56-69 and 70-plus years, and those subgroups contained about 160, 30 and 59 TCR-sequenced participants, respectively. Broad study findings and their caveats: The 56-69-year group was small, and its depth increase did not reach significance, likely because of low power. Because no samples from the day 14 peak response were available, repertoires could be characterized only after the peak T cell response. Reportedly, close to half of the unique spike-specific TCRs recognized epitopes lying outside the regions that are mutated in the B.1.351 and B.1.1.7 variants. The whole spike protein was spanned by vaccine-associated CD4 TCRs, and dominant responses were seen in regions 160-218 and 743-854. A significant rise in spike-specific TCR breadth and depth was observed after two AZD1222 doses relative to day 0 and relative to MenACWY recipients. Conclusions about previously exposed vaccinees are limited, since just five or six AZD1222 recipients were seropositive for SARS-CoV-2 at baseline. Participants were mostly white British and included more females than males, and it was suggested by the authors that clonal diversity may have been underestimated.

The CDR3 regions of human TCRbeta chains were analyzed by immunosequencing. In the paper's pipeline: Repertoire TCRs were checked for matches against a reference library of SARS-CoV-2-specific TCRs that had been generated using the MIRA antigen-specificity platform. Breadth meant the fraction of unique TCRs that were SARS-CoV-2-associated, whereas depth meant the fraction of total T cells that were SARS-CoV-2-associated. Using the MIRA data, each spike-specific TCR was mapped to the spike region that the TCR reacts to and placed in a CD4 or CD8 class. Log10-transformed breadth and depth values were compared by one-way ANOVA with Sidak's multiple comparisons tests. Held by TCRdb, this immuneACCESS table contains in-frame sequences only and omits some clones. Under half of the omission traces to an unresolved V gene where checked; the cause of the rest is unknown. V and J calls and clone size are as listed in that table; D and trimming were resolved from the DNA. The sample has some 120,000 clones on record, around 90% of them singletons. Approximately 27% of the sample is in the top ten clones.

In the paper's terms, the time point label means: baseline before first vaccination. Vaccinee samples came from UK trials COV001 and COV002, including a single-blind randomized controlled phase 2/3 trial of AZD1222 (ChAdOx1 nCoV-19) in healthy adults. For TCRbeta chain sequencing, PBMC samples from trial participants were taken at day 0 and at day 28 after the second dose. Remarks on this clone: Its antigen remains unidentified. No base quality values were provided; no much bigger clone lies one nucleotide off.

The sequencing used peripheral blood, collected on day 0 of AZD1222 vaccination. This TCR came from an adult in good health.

Here the CDR3 is given as CASSESYRGPYGYTF. Here is the DNA: TGTGCCAGCAGCGAAAGTTACAGGGGGCCCTATGGCTACACCTTC. The chain couples TRBV5-6 to TRBJ1-2; the central 9 bases match TRBD1. Trimming takes 4 bases off V and 4 bases off J; junction bases not matched to a gene: 8. Measured from the cysteine to the phenylalanine, the CDR3 is 15 residues long. Here the CDR3 DNA is all that survives: 45 bases in frame from base 1. CDR1 and CDR2 were assigned from the germline V gene as SGHDT and YYEEEE.